These 5 T cell receptor beta chains originate from one sample sequenced in a study of identical twins. TCRdb analysed the 5' RACE reads with MiXCR anew, one entry per CDR3 protein. Counted here are hundreds of thousands of distinct CDR3 sequences, 8% to 9% occurring once; the ten biggest clones make up 0.85% to 1%. This same sample was also part of a study on yellow fever vaccine responses in identical twins.

Material: PBMCs. The receptors come from a woman between 18 and 29 years old in good health.

This clonotype was seen a few times. This sequence joins TRBV2 and TRBJ2-5, with TRBD1 as a possible D gene (6 bases). Per the germline V gene, CDR1 is SNHLY and CDR2 is FYNNEI. V lost 10 bases and J 5 bases, leaving 14 bases between the germline ends. This CDR3 contains 12 residues. As DNA, the CDR3 is TGTGCCACCTCACAGGGTTCGGAGACCCAGTACTTC. Residues: CATSQGSETQYF.

This clonotype has just a few counts. The V gene is TRBV10-3, the J gene TRBJ1-5, with 7 bases fitting TRBD1. This CDR3 is 17 amino acids long. CDR1 is ENHRY, CDR2 SYGVKD, per germline. The V segment lost 0 bases and the J segment 0 bases; nucleotides outside the gene matches: 5. CDR3 amino acids: CAISESGQPHSNQPQHF. The CDR3 DNA reads TGTGCCATCAGTGAGTCGGGACAGCCCCATAGCAATCAGCCCCAGCATTTT.

The chain links TRBV10-2 to TRBJ2-1; 7 bases are shared with TRBD1. V was pared by 10 bases and J by 8 bases, with 8 bases of the junction left unmatched. Germline V gene lookup returns CDR1 WSHSY and CDR2 SAAADI. CDR3 length equals 12 residues. In DNA, the CDR3 is TGCGCCAACCAGGGGGAAGGGGATGAGCAGTTCTTC. Its protein product is CANQGEGDEQFF.

This clonotype was seen only a few times. V usage is TRBV5-1 and J usage is TRBJ2-2; TRBD1 matches at 12 bases. The junction had 10 bases not matched to a gene; V was cut back by 6 bases and J by 7 bases. The length of the CDR3 is 16 residues. The germline V gene encodes CDR1 SGHRS and CDR2 YFSETQ. CDR3 region: CASTTPGTGGGGELFF. The CDR3 nucleotides are TGCGCCAGCACGACCCCAGGGACAGGGGGCGGCGGGGAGCTGTTTTTT.

This clonotype was picked up many times. This chain joins TRBV20-1 and TRBJ2-1; 11 positions match TRBD2. Germline V gene sequence: CDR1 DFQATT, CDR2 SNEGSKA (reference sequence). The V gene end was trimmed by 6 bases and the J gene end by 5 bases; junction bases not matched to a gene: 3. CDR3 length equals 13 residues. The CDR3 loop reads CSAIAGGHNEQFF. CDR3 nucleotide sequence: TGCAGTGCAATAGCGGGAGGGCACAATGAGCAGTTCTTC.